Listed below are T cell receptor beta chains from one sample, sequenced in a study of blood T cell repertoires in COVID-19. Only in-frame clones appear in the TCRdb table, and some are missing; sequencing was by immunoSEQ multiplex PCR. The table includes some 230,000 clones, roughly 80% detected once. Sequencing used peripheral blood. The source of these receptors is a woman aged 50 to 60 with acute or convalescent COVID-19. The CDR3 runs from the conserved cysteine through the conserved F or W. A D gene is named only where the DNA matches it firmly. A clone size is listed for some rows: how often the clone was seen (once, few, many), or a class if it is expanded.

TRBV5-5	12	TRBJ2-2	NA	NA	CASSRTGGELFF	TGTGCCAGCAGCAGAACCGGCGGGGAGCTGTTTTTT
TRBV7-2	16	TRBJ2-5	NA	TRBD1	CASSLRGQGAWETQYF	TGTGCCAGCAGCTTAAGGGGACAGGGGGCATGGGAGACCCAGTACTTC
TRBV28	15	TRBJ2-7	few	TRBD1	CASSFRDRVGYEQYF	TGTGCCAGCAGTTTTAGGGACAGGGTTGGGTACGAGCAGTACTTC
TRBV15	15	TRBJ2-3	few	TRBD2	CATTRAGFGMYTQYF	TGTGCCACCACACGAGCGGGGTTCGGGATGTATACGCAGTATTTT
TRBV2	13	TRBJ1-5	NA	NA	CASGRESDQPQHF	TGTGCCAGCGGGAGGGAATCGGATCAGCCCCAGCATTTT
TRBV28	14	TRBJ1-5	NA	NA	CASTSTLGDQPQHF	TGTGCCAGCACCTCGACTCTCGGGGATCAGCCCCAGCATTTT
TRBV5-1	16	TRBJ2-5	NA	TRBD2	CASSLEGGGVLETQYF	TGCGCCAGCAGCTTGGAGGGTGGGGGGGTCTTGGAGACCCAGTACTTC
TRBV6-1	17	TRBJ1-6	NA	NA	CASSELEGGPYNSPLHF	TGTGCCAGCAGTGAACTTGAGGGCGGGCCCTATAATTCACCCCTCCACTTT
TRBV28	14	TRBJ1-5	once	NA	CASSLLGGNQPQHF	TGTGCCAGCAGCCTCCTAGGGGGCAATCAGCCCCAGCATTTT
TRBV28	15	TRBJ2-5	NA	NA	CASRPGTLLKETQYF	TGTGCCAGCAGGCCCGGTACGCTGCTGAAAGAGACCCAGTACTTC
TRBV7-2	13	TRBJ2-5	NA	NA	CASSLAGRETQYF	TGTGCCAGCAGCTTAGCAGGGAGGGAGACCCAGTACTTC
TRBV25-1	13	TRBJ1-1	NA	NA	CASSEGTNTEAFF	TGTGCCAGCAGTGAAGGGACAAACACTGAAGCTTTCTTT
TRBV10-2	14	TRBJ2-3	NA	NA	CASSSGTWADTQYF	TGCGCCAGCTCCTCCGGGACTTGGGCAGATACGCAGTATTTT
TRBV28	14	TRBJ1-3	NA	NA	CASSMGGSGNTIYF	TGTGCCAGTTCTATGGGAGGTAGTGGAAACACCATATATTTT
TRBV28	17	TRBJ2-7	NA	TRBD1	CASSFPLSGTATNEQYF	TGTGCCAGCAGTTTCCCCCTATCCGGGACAGCTACTAACGAGCAGTACTTC